These 26 T cell receptor beta chains were all obtained from the same sample, sequenced in a study of long-term antiretroviral therapy in people with HIV. Samples were assayed with immunoSEQ v3.0 at survey level. Sequencing was performed with immunoSEQ multiplex PCR; in TCRdb, only in-frame clones are kept and a portion is missing. This table has 9,500 to 15,000 clones, over 80% appearing once. Sequenced here: unsorted PBMCs, sampled around 8.2 years after starting antiretroviral therapy. These receptor sequences come from a man between 50 and 59 years old with HIV.

The chain combines TRBV5-5 with TRBJ2-4; unclear D gene. The CDR3 loop spans 14 amino acids. Germline V lookup: CDR1 SGHKS, CDR2 YYEKEE (reference sequence). Trimming cost V 4 bases and J 0 bases, with 8 bases left between them. The CDR3 loop is CASSPPLAKNIQYF. The CDR3 DNA is TGTGCCAGCAGCCCACCCTTAGCCAAAAACATTCAGTACTTC.

V is TRBV13 and J is TRBJ1-1, with D possibly TRBD1 on 6 matching bases. The V end was cut by 2 bases, the J end by 4 bases, with 11 bases between. Per the germline V gene, CDR1 is PRHDT and CDR2 is FYEKMQ (reference sequence). The CDR3 covers 14 residues. The DNA of the CDR3 is TGTGCCAGCAGCTTAACGGGGGGGCTCACTGAAGCTTTCTTT. Its translation is CASSLTGGLTEAFF.

This rearrangement joins TRBV5-6 to TRBJ2-7, with D possibly TRBD2 on 7 matching bases. The CDR3 spans 14 residues. With 0 bases removed from V and 6 bases from J, the gap between germline ends came to 13 bases. From germline, CDR1 is SGHDT and CDR2 YYEEEE. As DNA, the CDR3 is TGTGCCAGCAGCTTGGGAGGGGGGGGCTCCGAGCAGTACTTC. Protein product: CASSLGGGGSEQYF. Filled out from reference TRBV5-6 and TRBJ2-7, the complete variable domain reads DAGVTQSPTHLIKTRGQQVTLRCSPKSGHDTVSWYQQALGQGPQFIFQYYEEEERQRGNFPDRFSGHQFPNYSSELNVNALLLGDSALYLCASSLGGGGSEQYFGPGTRLTVT.

The rearrangement links TRBV2 to TRBJ2-7; TRBD1 is a possible D gene (6 bases). Germline lookup yields CDR1 SNHLY and CDR2 FYNNEI. The CDR3 has 15 residues. With 3 bases removed from V and 2 bases from J, the gap between germline ends came to 14 bases. The CDR3 DNA reads TGTGCCAGCAGTGAGGCAGGGGTGGGTCCCTACGAGCAGTACTTC. Its protein product is CASSEAGVGPYEQYF.

This clone is a singleton in its sample. The chain combines TRBV5-6 with TRBJ2-6; D not resolved. Germline lookup yields CDR1 SGHDT and CDR2 YYEEEE. The V end lost 0 bases, the J end lost 1 base, and 14 bases lay between the germline ends. The CDR3 contains 18 residues. As DNA, the CDR3 is TGTGCCAGCAGCTTGGCCGAGTCGGGTCATTCTGGGGCCAACGTCCTGACTTTC. This translates into CASSLAESGHSGANVLTF.

This clone was detected a few times. The DNA of the CDR3 is TGTGCCAGCAGTTACGGCCAGGCAACGAACACCGGGGAGCTGTTTTTT. Translated: CASSYGQATNTGELFF. The gene calls are TRBV6-6 and TRBJ2-2; D not certain. The CDR3 covers 16 residues. Germline loops: CDR1 MNHNY, CDR2 SVGAGI (reference sequence). Trimming removed 2 bases at V and 0 bases at J, with 10 bases between.

This clone was picked up a small number of times. Other DNA sequences in this sample translate to the same CDR3. The chain combines TRBV5-4 with TRBJ2-3; D uncertain. This CDR3 has 13 amino acids. The germline CDR1 and CDR2 sequences are SGHNT and YYREEE (reference sequence). Trimming removed 7 bases at V and 1 base at J, with 10 bases between. The CDR3 here is CASRTGGTDTQYF. The DNA for the CDR3 is TGTGCCAGCCGAACTGGGGGCACAGATACGCAGTATTTT.

DNA of the CDR3: TGTGCCAGCAAGGGGTTGCCCTATGGCTACACCTTC. Its protein product is CASKGLPYGYTF. The V gene is TRBV6-1, the J gene TRBJ1-2, with D possibly being TRBD1 (5 bases). The CDR3 length is 12 residues. V gave up 7 bases and J gave up 4 bases, with 10 bases separating them. Germline V gives CDR1 MNHNS, CDR2 SASEGT.

The CDR3 loop reads CASSALAGYNEQFF. For the CDR3, the DNA is TGTGCCAGCAGTGCCCTAGCGGGGTACAATGAGCAGTTCTTC. This chain uses TRBV2 with TRBJ2-1; 9 nucleotides line up with TRBD2. Germline CDR1 reads SNHLY; CDR2 reads FYNNEI. After removal of 4 bases from V and 4 bases from J, the junction contained 2 bases not matched to a gene. CDR3 size: 14 residues.

The chain has TRBV10-3 and TRBJ1-3; D call uncertain. This CDR3 spans 15 amino acids. The germline gives CDR1 ENHRY, CDR2 SYGVKD. Trimming took 3 bases from V and 0 from J, leaving 9 bases between them. Here the CDR3 DNA reads TGTGCCATCAGTGATAGGCCGAACTCTGGAAACACCATATATTTT. Its translation is CAISDRPNSGNTIYF.

This chain uses TRBV5-6 with TRBJ2-7, with a weak D call TRBD1 (6 bases). The germline V gene has CDR1 SGHDT and CDR2 YYEEEE. Trimming left V 6 bases short and J 0 bases short, with 19 bases between. The CDR3 sequence is 16 residues long. The CDR3, as DNA: TGTGCCAGCACCTGGGGTGGGGGCAGTACCTCCTACGAGCAGTACTTC. Amino acid sequence: CASTWGGGSTSYEQYF.

This rearrangement joins TRBV19 to TRBJ2-1; tentatively, D is TRBD2 (6 bases). CDR1 is LNHDA and CDR2 is SQIVND in the germline V gene (reference sequence). The CDR3 consists of 15 residues. V lost 3 bases and J 2 bases, leaving 11 bases between the germline ends. The CDR3 is CASSMVSGAYNEQFF. CDR3 coding DNA: TGTGCCAGTAGTATGGTTAGCGGTGCCTACAATGAGCAGTTCTTC.

V gene TRBV12-5 combines with J gene TRBJ1-1; no firm D call. The CDR3 sequence is 12 residues long. The germline gives CDR1 LGHNT, CDR2 FRNRAP. V lost 3 bases, J lost 3 bases, and 5 bases lay in between. This CDR3 reads CASGFGHTEAFF. The CDR3 DNA follows: TGTGCTAGTGGTTTCGGCCACACTGAAGCTTTCTTT.

This CDR3 is CASSIDPLGGDEQFF. The CDR3 DNA reads as TGTGCCAGTAGTATAGATCCGTTGGGGGGCGATGAGCAGTTCTTC. The chain joins TRBV19 to TRBJ2-1; TRBD1 or TRBD2 may be the D gene (6 bases each). V was clipped by 0 bases and J by 8 bases, with 14 bases between them. The CDR3 is 15 amino acids. In germline, CDR1 is LNHDA, CDR2 SQIVND (reference sequence).

This chain uses TRBV7-9 with TRBJ1-1; possible D gene TRBD1, 5 bases. V lost 1 base to trimming and J lost 5 bases, with 17 bases between them. The CDR3 extends over 16 amino acids. The germline V gene has CDR1 SEHNR and CDR2 FQNEAQ (reference sequence). The CDR3 protein is CASSLGIWRGRTEAFF. The CDR3 nucleotides read TGTGCCAGCAGCTTAGGGATCTGGAGGGGTCGGACTGAAGCTTTCTTT.

J is TRBJ1-1 and V is TRBV5-6; possibly TRBD1 for D (5 bases). The CDR3 has 12 amino acids. Germline assignment: CDR1 SGHDT and CDR2 YYEEEE. V was pared by 10 bases and J by 5 bases, with 15 bases between. CDR3 DNA sequence: TGTGCCTCCCTGGGCGGGGGGACTGAAGCTTTCTTT. Amino acids: CASLGGGTEAFF.

V is TRBV4-1 and J is TRBJ2-7, with 9 nucleotides matching TRBD2. CDR3 length equals 15 residues. Germline V gives CDR1 MGHRA, CDR2 YSYEKL. V gave up 0 bases and J gave up 4 bases; unmatched junction bases: 4. Here the CDR3 DNA reads TGCGCCAGCAGCCAAGATAATAGCGGGAGTTACGAGCAGTACTTC. Translated, it gives CASSQDNSGSYEQYF.

The chain uses TRBV9 and TRBJ2-3, with D unclear. Germline CDR1 SGDLS, CDR2 YYNGEE. V was trimmed by 0 bases and J by 0 bases, leaving 2 bases between them. The CDR3 has 13 amino acids. The DNA for the CDR3 is TGTGCCAGCAGCGTAGCTAGCACAGATACGCAGTATTTT. This codes for CASSVASTDTQYF.

This clone was recorded only once. V gene TRBV7-9 combines with J gene TRBJ1-1, with a possible D match to TRBD1 (5 bases). The ends were cut back, 3 bases at V and 1 base at J, with 9 bases in the middle. This CDR3 comprises 14 residues. Germline loops: CDR1 SEHNR, CDR2 FQNEAQ (reference sequence). CDR3 in amino acids: CASSFLTGNTEAFF. The DNA for the CDR3 is TGTGCCAGCAGCTTCCTTACAGGGAACACTGAAGCTTTCTTT.

The CDR3 loop reads CASSKEGNSPKPLTYEQYF. As DNA, the CDR3 is TGTGCCAGCAGCAAAGAGGGGAACAGCCCAAAACCCCTAACCTACGAGCAGTACTTC. The J gene is TRBJ2-7, the V gene TRBV21-1; TRBD1 is the table's D call, not checked against the DNA. TRBV21-1 is shown as a pseudogene. The CDR3 runs to 19 residues.

This clone is a singleton in its sample. The chain combines TRBV27 with TRBJ2-6, with D unclear. V dropped 6 bases and J dropped 4 bases, with 1 base sitting between them. Germline V CDR1 and CDR2: MNHEY, SMNVEV (reference sequence). The CDR3 has 11 residues. The CDR3 DNA reads as TGTGCCAGCAGGGGGGCCAACGTCCTGACTTTC. This encodes CASRGANVLTF.

This rearrangement joins TRBV19 to TRBJ1-5; D remains ambiguous. This CDR3 is built from 15 residues. Germline lookup yields CDR1 LNHDA and CDR2 SQIVND (reference sequence). The V end lost 3 bases, the J end lost 0 bases, and 9 bases lay between the germline ends. The CDR3 nucleotides read TGTGCCAGTAGTATCGGAGAGCTTAGCAATCAGCCCCAGCATTTT. Translating gives CASSIGELSNQPQHF.

The sample holds one count of this clone. The V call is TRBV5-6, the J call TRBJ1-6; maybe TRBD1 (5 bases). CDR3 length: 14 amino acids. The germline V gene encodes CDR1 SGHDT and CDR2 YYEEEE. Trimming shortened V by 4 bases and J by 4 bases, and 9 bases separated the two germline ends. The CDR3 protein is CASSLQGYNSPLHF. The CDR3 DNA sequence: TGTGCCAGCAGCCTTCAGGGTTATAATTCACCCCTCCACTTT.

In this sample, this clone turned up a few times. The CDR3 DNA is TGTGCCATCAGTGAGTTGGGCGGAAATCAGCCCCAGCATTTT. Translating it yields CAISELGGNQPQHF. The V gene is TRBV10-3, the J gene TRBJ1-5, with D unclear. Germline-derived CDR1 and CDR2 are ENHRY and SYGVKD. Trimming stripped 1 base from V and 4 bases from J, with 8 bases between. This CDR3 is 14 amino acids long.

The chain is built from TRBV13 and TRBJ1-3; a weak D match, TRBD1 (5 bases). The length of the CDR3 is 16 residues. V was clipped by 6 bases and J by 5 bases, with 20 bases between them. The germline V gene encodes CDR1 PRHDT and CDR2 FYEKMQ (reference sequence). As DNA, the CDR3 is TGTGCCAGCAGTCTGGGCGCCAGGGAGGACAGAAACACCATATATTTT. Its protein product is CASSLGAREDRNTIYF.

CDR3 nucleotide sequence: TGTGCCAGCAGCTTGGCTAAAGAGCGGGGCGAAGAGACCCAGTACTTC. This sequence encodes CASSLAKERGEETQYF. The genes are TRBV5-6 and TRBJ2-5, with TRBD2 matching 7 bases. The V gene's germline CDR1 is SGHDT and CDR2 YYEEEE. The V segment lost 0 bases and the J segment 3 bases; nucleotides outside the gene matches: 8. This CDR3 region has 16 residues. The full variable domain, its missing parts supplied by reference TRBV5-6 and TRBJ2-5, is DAGVTQSPTHLIKTRGQQVTLRCSPKSGHDTVSWYQQALGQGPQFIFQYYEEEERQRGNFPDRFSGHQFPNYSSELNVNALLLGDSALYLCASSLAKERGEETQYFGPGTRLLVL.